Each of the 7 T cell receptor beta chains below was sequenced from the same sample in a study of blood T cell repertoires in COVID-19. Clones were sequenced by immunoSEQ multiplex PCR, and TCRdb holds only the in-frame ones, with some missing. The sample shows approximately 280,000 clones, around 88% of them seen only once. The sequencing input was peripheral blood. The receptors derive from a man aged 40-49 years with acute or convalescent COVID-19.

This chain links TRBV5-5 with TRBJ1-1, with 9 bases aligning to TRBD1. V shed 3 bases, J shed 4 bases, and the junction held 7 bases outside the gene matches. In germline, CDR1 is SGHKS, CDR2 YYEKEE (reference sequence). CDR3 length: 15 residues. The CDR3 nucleotides are TGTGCCAGCAGCTGGTTTCACAGGGGGCTCACTGAAGCTTTCTTT. Residues: CASSWFHRGLTEAFF.

The chain recombines TRBV7-8 with TRBJ1-4, with 10 bases aligning to TRBD1. CDR1 is SGHVS and CDR2 is FQNEAQ in the germline V gene. This CDR3 is 18 amino acids long. V was clipped by 5 bases and J by 8 bases; unmatched bases: 17. CDR3 residues: CASSPLSPDRGLREKLFF. In DNA form, the CDR3 reads TGTGCCAGCAGCCCCCTATCCCCTGACAGGGGGCTAAGGGAAAAACTGTTTTTT. Full variable domain (rest looked up from reference TRBV7-8 and TRBJ1-4): GAGVSQSPRYKVAKRGQDVALRCDPISGHVSLFWYQQALGQGPEFLTYFQNEAQLDKSGLPSDRFFAERPEGSVSTLKIQRTQQEDSAVYLCASSPLSPDRGLREKLFFGSGTQLSVL.

The rearrangement links TRBV5-4 to TRBJ2-6; TRBD1 matches at 7 bases. The V gene's germline CDR1 is SGHNT and CDR2 YYREEE (reference sequence). V was clipped by 1 base and J by 0 bases; unmatched bases: 4. This CDR3 is built from 17 residues. CDR3 residues: CASSLKGAASGANVLTF. In DNA form, the CDR3 reads TGTGCCAGCAGCTTGAAGGGGGCTGCCTCTGGGGCCAACGTCCTGACTTTC.

This clone was counted once. The chain combines TRBV6-2 or TRBV6-3 with TRBJ2-7; a possible D gene is TRBD2 (7 bases). V was shortened by 0 bases and J by 6 bases, with 12 bases between the two germline ends. Germline V gene data show CDR1 as MNHEY and CDR2 as SVGEGT. CDR3 length equals 14 residues. The CDR3 sequence: CASSYSGGGAEQYF. The DNA for the CDR3 is TGTGCCAGCAGTTACTCTGGCGGGGGCGCCGAGCAGTACTTC.

The V and J genes are TRBV11-2 and TRBJ1-5, with a possible D match to TRBD1 (5 bases). Trimming left V 5 bases short and J 5 bases short, with 16 bases between. Germline CDR1 reads SGHAT; CDR2 reads FQNNGV. The CDR3 covers 15 residues. The CDR3 sequence: CASSLGGGGYQPQHF. CDR3 coding DNA: TGTGCCAGCAGCCTCGGGGGGGGTGGGTATCAGCCCCAGCATTTT.

The V call is TRBV15, the J call TRBJ2-1; D unclear. The CDR3 is 13 amino acids. The germline V gene has CDR1 LNHNV and CDR2 YYDKDF (reference sequence). Trimming removed 0 bases from V and 7 bases from J, with 7 bases in between. In DNA, the CDR3 is TGTGCCACCAGCAGAGAACCCGAGAATGAGCAGTTCTTC. Translating it yields CATSREPENEQFF.

This chain joins TRBV4-1 and TRBJ2-2; a weak D match, TRBD1 (6 bases). The CDR3 runs 19 residues. Trimming cost V 4 bases and J 2 bases, with 23 bases left between them. CDR1 is MGHRA, CDR2 YSYEKL, per germline. The CDR3 reads CASSPSGTSRVENTGELFF. CDR3 nucleotide sequence: TGCGCCAGCAGCCCATCCGGGACATCCCGTGTTGAAAACACCGGGGAGCTGTTTTTT.